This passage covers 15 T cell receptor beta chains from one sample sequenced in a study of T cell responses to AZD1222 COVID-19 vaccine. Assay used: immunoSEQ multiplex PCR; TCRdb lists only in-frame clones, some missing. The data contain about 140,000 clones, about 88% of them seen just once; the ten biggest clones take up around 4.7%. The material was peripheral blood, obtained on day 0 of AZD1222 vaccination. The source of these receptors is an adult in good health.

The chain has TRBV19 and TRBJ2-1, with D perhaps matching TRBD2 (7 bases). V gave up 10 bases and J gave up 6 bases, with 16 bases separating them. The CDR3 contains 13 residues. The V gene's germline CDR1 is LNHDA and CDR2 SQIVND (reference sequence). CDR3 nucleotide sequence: TGTGCCACCGGGGGCAGCGGGATCAATGAGCAGTTCTTC. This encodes CATGGSGINEQFF.

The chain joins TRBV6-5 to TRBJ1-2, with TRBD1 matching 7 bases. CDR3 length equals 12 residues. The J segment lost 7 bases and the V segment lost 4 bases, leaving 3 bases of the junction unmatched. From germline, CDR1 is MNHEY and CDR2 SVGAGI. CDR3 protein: CASSSTGVGYTF. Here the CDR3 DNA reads TGTGCCAGCAGTTCTACAGGGGTTGGCTACACCTTC.

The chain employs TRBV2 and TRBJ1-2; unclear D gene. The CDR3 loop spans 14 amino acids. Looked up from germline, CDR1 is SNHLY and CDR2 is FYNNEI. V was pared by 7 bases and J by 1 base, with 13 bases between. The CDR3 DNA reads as TGTGCCAGCAAGGAGGCGGCCGGTAACTATGGCTACACCTTC. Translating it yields CASKEAAGNYGYTF.

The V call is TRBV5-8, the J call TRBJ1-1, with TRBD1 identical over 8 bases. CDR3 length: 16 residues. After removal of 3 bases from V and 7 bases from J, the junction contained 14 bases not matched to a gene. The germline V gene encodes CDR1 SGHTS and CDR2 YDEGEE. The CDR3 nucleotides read TGTGCCAGCAGCTCCTACTCTCGGACAGGGCGGCGTGAAGCTTTCTTT. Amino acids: CASSSYSRTGRREAFF.

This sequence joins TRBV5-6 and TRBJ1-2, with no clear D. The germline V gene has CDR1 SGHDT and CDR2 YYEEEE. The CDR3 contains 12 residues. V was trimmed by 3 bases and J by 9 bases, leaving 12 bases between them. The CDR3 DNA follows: TGTGCCAGCAGCTGGGGATTAGAAAGCTACACCTTC. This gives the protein CASSWGLESYTF. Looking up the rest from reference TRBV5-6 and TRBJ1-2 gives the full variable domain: DAGVTQSPTHLIKTRGQQVTLRCSPKSGHDTVSWYQQALGQGPQFIFQYYEEEERQRGNFPDRFSGHQFPNYSSELNVNALLLGDSALYLCASSWGLESYTFGSGTRLTVV.

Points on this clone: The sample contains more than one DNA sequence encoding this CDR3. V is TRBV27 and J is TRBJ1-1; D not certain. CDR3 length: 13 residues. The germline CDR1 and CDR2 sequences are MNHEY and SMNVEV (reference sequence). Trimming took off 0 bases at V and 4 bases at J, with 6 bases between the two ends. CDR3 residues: CASSLSRGTEAFF. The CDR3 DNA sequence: TGTGCCAGCAGTTTATCTCGGGGCACTGAAGCTTTCTTT.

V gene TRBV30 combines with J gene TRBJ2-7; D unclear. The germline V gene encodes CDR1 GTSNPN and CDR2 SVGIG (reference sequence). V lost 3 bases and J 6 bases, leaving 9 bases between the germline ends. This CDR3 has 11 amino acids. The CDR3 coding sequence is TGTGCCTGGAGCCATAAAGTCGAGCAGTACTTC. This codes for CAWSHKVEQYF.

The DNA of the CDR3 is TGTGCCACCAGTGATACGTCTACAACCTATGGCTACACCTTC. Protein product: CATSDTSTTYGYTF. The chain combines TRBV24-1 with TRBJ1-2, with D hard to call. The V end was cut by 3 bases, the J end by 4 bases, with 11 bases between. This CDR3 contains 14 residues. Germline V lookup: CDR1 KGHDR, CDR2 SFDVKD.

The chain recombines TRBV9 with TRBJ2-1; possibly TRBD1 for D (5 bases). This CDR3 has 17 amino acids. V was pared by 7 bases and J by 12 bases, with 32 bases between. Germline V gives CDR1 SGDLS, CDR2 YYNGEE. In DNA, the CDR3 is TGTGCCAGCCCCCCGGATGAGCGCCAGGGCCTAGATAAGGGGCAGTTCTTC. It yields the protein CASPPDERQGLDKGQFF. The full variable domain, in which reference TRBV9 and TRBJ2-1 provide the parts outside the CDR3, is DSGVTQTPKHLITATGQRVTLRCSPRSGDLSVYWYQQSLDQGLQFLIQYYNGEERAKGNILERFSAQQFPDLHSELNLSSLELGDSALYFCASPPDERQGLDKGQFFGPGTRLTVL.

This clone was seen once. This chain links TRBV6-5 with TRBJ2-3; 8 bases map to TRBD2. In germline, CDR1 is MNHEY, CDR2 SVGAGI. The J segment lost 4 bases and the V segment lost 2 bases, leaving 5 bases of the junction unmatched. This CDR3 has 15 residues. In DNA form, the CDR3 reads TGTGCCAGCAGTTACGAGGCGGGAGGTCCAGATACGCAGTATTTT. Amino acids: CASSYEAGGPDTQYF.

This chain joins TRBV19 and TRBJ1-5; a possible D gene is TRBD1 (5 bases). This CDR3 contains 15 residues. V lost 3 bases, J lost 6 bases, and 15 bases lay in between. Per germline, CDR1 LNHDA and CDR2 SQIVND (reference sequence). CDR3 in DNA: TGTGCCAGTAGTATCGGTCAGGGTGGGGGTCAGCCCCAGCATTTT. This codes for CASSIGQGGGQPQHF.

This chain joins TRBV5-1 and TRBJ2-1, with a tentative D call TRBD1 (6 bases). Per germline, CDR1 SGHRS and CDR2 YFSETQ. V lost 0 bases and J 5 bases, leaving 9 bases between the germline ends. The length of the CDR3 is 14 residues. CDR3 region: CASSLGDTHNEQFF. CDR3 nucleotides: TGCGCCAGCAGCTTGGGGGACACACACAATGAGCAGTTCTTC.

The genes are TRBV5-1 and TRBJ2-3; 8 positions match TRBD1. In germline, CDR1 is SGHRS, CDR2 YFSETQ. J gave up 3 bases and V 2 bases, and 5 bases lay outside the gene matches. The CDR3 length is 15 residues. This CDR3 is CASSFRTGGTDTQYF. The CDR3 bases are TGCGCCAGCAGCTTTCGTACAGGGGGGACAGATACGCAGTATTTT.

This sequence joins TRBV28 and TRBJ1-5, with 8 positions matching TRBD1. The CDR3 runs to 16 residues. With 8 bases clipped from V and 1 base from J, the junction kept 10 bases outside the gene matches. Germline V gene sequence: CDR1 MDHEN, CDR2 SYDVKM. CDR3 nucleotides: TGTGCCAGCGACAGGGGTCCCCAAATAAGCAATCAGCCCCAGCATTTT. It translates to CASDRGPQISNQPQHF.

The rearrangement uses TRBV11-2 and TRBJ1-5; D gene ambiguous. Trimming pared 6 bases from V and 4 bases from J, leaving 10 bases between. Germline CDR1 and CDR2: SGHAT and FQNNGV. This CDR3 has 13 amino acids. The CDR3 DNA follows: TGTGCCAGCAGTCCCGACCTGAATCAGCCCCAGCATTTT. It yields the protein CASSPDLNQPQHF.